The 15 T cell receptor beta chains below come from one sample, sequenced in a study of T cell responses to AZD1222 COVID-19 vaccine. Repertoires were generated with immunoSEQ multiplex PCR, while TCRdb's copy carries only in-frame clones and drops some. The repertoire has about 130,000 clones, around nine tenths of them found once; the top ten carry 6.9%. This sample comprised peripheral blood, obtained on day 0 of AZD1222 vaccination. The receptors derive from an adult in good health.

In its sample, this clone was seen once. V gene TRBV19 combines with J gene TRBJ2-1; 8 positions agree with TRBD2. Germline CDR1 is LNHDA and CDR2 is SQIVND (reference sequence). With 3 bases clipped from V and 8 bases from J, the junction kept 12 bases outside the gene matches. This CDR3 has 16 residues. As DNA, the CDR3 is TGTGCCAGTAGTATTTTCAGCGGGGGATCCCTCGATGAGCAGTTCTTC. As protein: CASSIFSGGSLDEQFF.

The rearrangement links TRBV3-1 (or the pseudogene TRBV3-2) to TRBJ2-1; possibly TRBD1 or TRBD2 for D (5 bases each). With 5 bases removed from V and 8 bases from J, the gap between germline ends came to 13 bases. Looked up from germline, CDR1 is LGHDT and CDR2 is YNNKEL (reference sequence). The CDR3 totals 13 residues. Written as DNA, the CDR3 is TGTGCCAGCAGCTCGATAGGGGACGATGAGCAGTTCTTC. Protein: CASSSIGDDEQFF.

V and J are TRBV30 and TRBJ2-7; 9 bases are a match to TRBD1. The CDR3 is made up of 14 amino acids. Germline CDR1 reads GTSNPN; CDR2 reads SVGIG (reference sequence). Unmatched junction bases numbered 8, after V lost 3 bases and J lost 5 bases. The CDR3 bases are TGTGCCTGGAGCCCGGGACAGGGTTTCGACGAGCAGTACTTC. It encodes CAWSPGQGFDEQYF.

The gene calls are TRBV18 and TRBJ2-1, with a tentative D call TRBD2 (5 bases). V lost 8 bases, J lost 8 bases, and 13 bases lay in between. The CDR3 contains 12 residues. The germline CDR1 and CDR2 sequences are KGHSH and LQKENI. As DNA, the CDR3 is TGTGCCAGCACTCGGGGTGGAGATGAGCAGTTCTTC. The encoded protein is CASTRGGDEQFF.

This chain joins TRBV7-9 and TRBJ2-7; 8 bases agree with TRBD1. CDR1 SEHNR and CDR2 FQNEAQ come from the germline V gene (reference sequence). The CDR3 runs to 16 residues. With V trimmed by 1 base and J by 5 bases, 10 bases remained unmatched. The CDR3 DNA is TGTGCCAGCAGCTTAGATATGACAGGGGTAGTCCACGAGCAGTACTTC. Residues: CASSLDMTGVVHEQYF.

The chain couples TRBV29-1 to TRBJ2-7; unclear D gene. V was shortened by 4 bases and J by 2 bases, with 6 bases between the two germline ends. The CDR3 is 11 amino acids. Germline-derived CDR1 and CDR2 are SQVTM and ANQGSEA. Here the CDR3 reads CSVVTAYEQYF. The DNA for the CDR3 is TGCAGCGTTGTGACGGCCTACGAGCAGTACTTC.

This chain links TRBV5-6 with TRBJ1-1, with 10 positions matching TRBD1. Germline trimming cut 4 bases from V and 5 bases from J; bases unmatched to any gene: 11. In germline, CDR1 is SGHDT, CDR2 YYEEEE. The CDR3 totals 16 residues. CDR3 nucleotides: TGTGCCAGCAGCAGCGTGTGGGACAGGGGAAGGACTGAAGCTTTCTTT. Translating it yields CASSSVWDRGRTEAFF.

The CDR3 reads CASSLYRVLGEKLFF. The DNA for the CDR3 is TGTGCCAGCAGCTTATATAGGGTCCTGGGGGAAAAACTGTTTTTT. The V and J genes are TRBV7-2 and TRBJ1-4; D unresolved. The CDR3 extends over 15 amino acids. V shed 2 bases and J shed 8 bases, with 15 bases lying between them. Looked up from germline, CDR1 is SGHTA and CDR2 is FQGNSA.

The rearrangement joins TRBV6-4 to TRBJ1-6, with D unresolved. Germline assignment: CDR1 MRHNA and CDR2 SNTAGT. CDR3 length: 15 residues. Trimming pared 1 base from V and 7 bases from J, leaving 11 bases between. CDR3 amino acids: CASSDLPGSNSPLHF. Written as DNA, the CDR3 is TGTGCCAGCAGTGACTTGCCTGGGTCGAATTCACCCCTCCACTTT.

The chain links TRBV9 to TRBJ1-2, with TRBD1 identical over 7 bases. V shed 0 bases and J 6 bases; nucleotides not matched to a gene: 5. The germline gives CDR1 SGDLS, CDR2 YYNGEE. CDR3 size: 14 residues. This chain's CDR3 is CASSVEGTVHGYTF. The CDR3 region has the DNA TGTGCCAGCAGCGTAGAGGGGACAGTACATGGCTACACCTTC.

This sequence joins TRBV7-9 and TRBJ1-3, with TRBD1 matching 7 bases. Germline V gene data show CDR1 as SEHNR and CDR2 as FQNEAQ (reference sequence). The CDR3 runs 16 residues. V shed 1 base, J shed 4 bases, and the junction held 7 bases outside the gene matches. This CDR3 is CASSLETGRFGNTIYF. The CDR3 DNA is TGTGCCAGCAGCTTAGAGACAGGGAGGTTCGGAAACACCATATATTTT.

The chain recombines TRBV11-2 with TRBJ1-5; no clear D. Trimming cost V 1 base and J 0 bases, with 10 bases left between them. The CDR3 loop spans 16 amino acids. Germline CDR1 reads SGHAT; CDR2 reads FQNNGV. In DNA form, the CDR3 reads TGTGCCAGCAGCTTAGGTCAGGCCTATAGCAATCAGCCCCAGCATTTT. Translated: CASSLGQAYSNQPQHF.

This chain links TRBV5-4 with TRBJ1-1; 10 nucleotides line up with TRBD1. Germline lookup yields CDR1 SGHNT and CDR2 YYREEE (reference sequence). The CDR3 sequence is 15 residues long. The trim removed 4 bases at V and 4 bases at J, leaving 7 bases unmatched. In nucleotides, the CDR3 is TGTGCCAGCAGCCCCCTGACAGGGGGCCCCACTGAAGCTTTCTTT. Encoded protein: CASSPLTGGPTEAFF.

This sequence joins TRBV9 and TRBJ2-1; 12 positions agree with TRBD2. The CDR3 covers 16 residues. Germline CDR1 and CDR2: SGDLS and YYNGEE. J lost 5 bases, V lost 4 bases, and 7 bases had no gene match. The CDR3, as DNA: TGTGCCAGCAGCTTGGGACTAGCGGGTGAAAACAATGAGCAGTTCTTC. Protein sequence: CASSLGLAGENNEQFF.

The chain links TRBV19 to TRBJ2-5; TRBD1 agrees at 9 bases. Trimming at V came to 6 bases and at J to 5 bases, leaving 4 bases not matched to a gene. The CDR3 covers 13 residues. Germline CDR1 LNHDA, CDR2 SQIVND (reference sequence). Here the CDR3 reads CASSTGGWETQYF. The CDR3 nucleotides read TGTGCCAGTAGCACAGGGGGCTGGGAGACCCAGTACTTC.